Each of the 17 T cell receptor beta chains below was sequenced from the same sample in a study of T-cell memory formation after mild COVID-19. TCRdb re-called the 5' RACE reads through MiXCR, storing one row per CDR3 protein. The profile shows 120,000 or so distinct CDR3 sequences, approximately 15% of them singletons. The sample was PBMCs or a T cell subset sorted from them (not recorded which). Source of these receptors: an adult woman who had mild COVID-19 (a few samples of this study predate the infection). Cell type and time point are not known.

This clonotype was seen a few times. This chain connects TRBV12-3 or TRBV12-4 to TRBJ2-3; D assignment may be TRBD1 or TRBD2 (6 bases each). V dropped 3 bases and J dropped 3 bases, with 13 bases sitting between them. The CDR3 spans 15 residues. Here the CDR3 reads CASSLGGMVTDTQYF. The CDR3 DNA sequence: TGTGCCAGCAGTTTGGGGGGCATGGTGACAGATACGCAGTATTTT.

The genes are TRBV27 and TRBJ2-7; the D is unclear. With 5 bases removed from V and 5 bases from J, the gap between germline ends came to 16 bases. Germline CDR1 is MNHEY and CDR2 is SMNVEV (reference sequence). The CDR3 is 14 residues long. CDR3 residues: CASSPLVGVHEQYF. CDR3 nucleotides: TGTGCCAGCAGTCCCCTGGTGGGCGTTCACGAGCAGTACTTC.

This clonotype was found once. The chain uses TRBV12-5 and TRBJ2-5; 10 bases align to TRBD2. V shed 3 bases and J 4 bases; nucleotides not matched to a gene: 5. The CDR3 sequence is 15 residues long. The germline V gene encodes CDR1 LGHNT and CDR2 FRNRAP. CDR3 in amino acids: CASGLGLADTETQYF. CDR3 in DNA: TGTGCTAGTGGTTTAGGACTAGCGGATACAGAGACCCAGTACTTC.

This chain uses TRBV7-8 with TRBJ2-3; 9 nucleotides align to TRBD2. Germline trimming cut 1 base from V and 8 bases from J; bases unmatched to any gene: 13. There are 17 residues in the CDR3. Germline values: CDR1 SGHVS, CDR2 FQNEAQ. DNA of the CDR3: TGTGCCAGCAGCTTAGGCGTGCGGGAGGGGTTCCAGGTTACGCAGTATTTT. It is translated as CASSLGVREGFQVTQYF. Using reference TRBV7-8 and TRBJ2-3 for the parts outside the CDR3, the full variable domain is GAGVSQSPRYKVAKRGQDVALRCDPISGHVSLFWYQQALGQGPEFLTYFQNEAQLDKSGLPSDRFFAERPEGSVSTLKIQRTQQEDSAVYLCASSLGVREGFQVTQYFGPGTRLTVL.

This clonotype came up a few times. The chain joins TRBV12-3 or TRBV12-4 to TRBJ1-4; D not resolved. The CDR3 has 13 amino acids. Deletions cut 3 bases from V and 4 bases from J, with 6 bases between. The CDR3 sequence is CASSFQSNEKLFF. Written as DNA, the CDR3 is TGTGCCAGCAGTTTCCAGAGTAATGAAAAACTGTTTTTT.

This clonotype turned up a few times. J is TRBJ1-1 and V is TRBV5-1; D is unclear. Trimming took 2 bases from V and 1 from J, leaving 9 bases between them. This CDR3 comprises 14 residues. Germline lookup yields CDR1 SGHRS and CDR2 YFSETQ. CDR3 region: CASSFGPPNTEAFF. The CDR3 coding sequence is TGCGCCAGCAGCTTCGGACCTCCGAACACTGAAGCTTTCTTT.

This clonotype was observed a handful of times. V gene TRBV12-5 combines with J gene TRBJ1-1; D is perhaps TRBD1 (5 bases). This CDR3 is built from 12 residues. CDR1 is LGHNT and CDR2 is FRNRAP in the germline V gene. Trimming removed 2 bases at V and 8 bases at J, with 9 bases between. The CDR3, as DNA: TGTGCTAGTGGTTTGCCCGGGGGGGAAGCTTTCTTT. It specifies CASGLPGGEAFF.

The chain carries TRBV4-1 and TRBJ1-2, with TRBD1 identical over 9 bases. Germline CDR1 is MGHRA and CDR2 is YSYEKL. CDR3 length: 15 residues. V was pared by 3 bases and J by 2 bases, with 4 bases of the junction left unmatched. The CDR3, as DNA: TGCGCCAGCAGCCATCGGGACAGGGAGAACTATGGCTACACCTTC. Translation gives CASSHRDRENYGYTF.

The chain is built from TRBV12-3 or TRBV12-4 and TRBJ1-5; D is unclear. V was trimmed by 6 bases and J by 0 bases, leaving 3 bases between them. The CDR3 runs to 12 residues. This CDR3 reads CASRASNQPQHF. CDR3 DNA: TGTGCCAGCAGGGCTAGCAATCAGCCCCAGCATTTT.

The genes are TRBV7-2 and TRBJ2-5, with 8 bases matching TRBD1. CDR3 length: 15 residues. Germline CDR1 and CDR2: SGHTA and FQGNSA. Unmatched junction bases numbered 9, after V lost 4 bases and J lost 5 bases. The CDR3 DNA sequence: TGTGCCAGCAGCTCGCGCAGGGGGCGCTGGGAGACCCAGTACTTC. It yields the protein CASSSRRGRWETQYF. Supplemented by reference TRBV7-2 and TRBJ2-5, the full variable domain reads GAGVSQSPSNKVTEKGKDVELRCDPISGHTALYWYRQSLGQGLEFLIYFQGNSAPDKSGLPSDRFSAERTGGSVSTLTIQRTQQEDSAVYLCASSSRRGRWETQYFGPGTRLLVL.

The CDR3 DNA reads as TGTGCCAGCAGCTCGACGACTAGGGACTACGAGCAGTACTTC. Translation gives CASSSTTRDYEQYF. This sequence joins TRBV7-6 and TRBJ2-7, with D possibly TRBD2 on 6 matching bases. The CDR3 spans 14 residues. V was shortened by 4 bases and J by 3 bases, with 13 bases between the two germline ends. Germline CDR1 SGHVS, CDR2 FNYEAQ.

This chain links TRBV19 with TRBJ1-2; unclear D gene. The CDR3 consists of 12 residues. CDR1 and CDR2 (germline): LNHDA, SQIVND (reference sequence). Trimming took off 6 bases at V and 2 bases at J, with 7 bases between the two ends. The CDR3 coding sequence is TGTGCCAGTAGCCAGAAAAACTATGGCTACACCTTC. Translation: CASSQKNYGYTF.

This chain joins TRBV11-3 and TRBJ2-4, with a weak D call TRBD1 (5 bases). Germline CDR1 and CDR2: SGHNT and YENEEA. This CDR3 region has 17 residues. Trimming stripped 5 bases from V and 2 bases from J, with 19 bases between. The CDR3 protein is CASSHNHRQMTKNIQYF. The DNA for the CDR3 is TGTGCCAGCAGCCACAACCACCGACAGATGACCAAAAACATTCAGTACTTC.

This clonotype was seen a handful of times. This rearrangement joins TRBV19 to TRBJ2-3; 8 bases agree with TRBD2. CDR1 and CDR2 (germline): LNHDA, SQIVND (reference sequence). The CDR3 is 14 residues long. V lost 7 bases, J lost 3 bases, and 6 bases stayed unmatched. The CDR3 sequence is CASKLAGLTDTQYF. The CDR3 region has the DNA TGTGCCAGTAAGCTAGCGGGTTTGACAGATACGCAGTATTTT.

This clonotype was detected only once. The CDR3 is CASSGQGAGGYEQYF. The CDR3 bases are TGTGCCAGCAGTGGACAGGGGGCGGGGGGTTACGAGCAGTACTTC. V usage is TRBV6-5 and J usage is TRBJ2-7, with 11 bases matching TRBD1. This CDR3 spans 15 amino acids. Per germline, CDR1 MNHEY and CDR2 SVGAGI. V lost 5 bases, J lost 4 bases, and 7 bases stayed unmatched.

V is TRBV6-2 or TRBV6-3 and J is TRBJ2-2, with D maybe TRBD2 (6 bases). V lost 7 bases and J lost 5, with 14 bases in between. The germline CDR1 and CDR2 sequences are MNHEY and SVGEGT. The CDR3 has 14 residues. DNA for the CDR3: TGTGCCAGCACCCGACTAGGGAGTACCGGGGAGCTGTTTTTT. Translated, it gives CASTRLGSTGELFF.

In this sample, this clonotype turned up a few times. V is TRBV4-2 and J is TRBJ2-2; 9 bases are shared with TRBD2. The trim removed 0 bases at V and 1 base at J, leaving 3 bases unmatched. Germline V gene lookup returns CDR1 LGHNA and CDR2 YNFKEQ. The CDR3 totals 17 residues. In DNA, the CDR3 is TGTGCCAGCAGCCAAGATCTAGCGGGGCAGAACACCGGGGAGCTGTTTTTT. Translating it yields CASSQDLAGQNTGELFF.